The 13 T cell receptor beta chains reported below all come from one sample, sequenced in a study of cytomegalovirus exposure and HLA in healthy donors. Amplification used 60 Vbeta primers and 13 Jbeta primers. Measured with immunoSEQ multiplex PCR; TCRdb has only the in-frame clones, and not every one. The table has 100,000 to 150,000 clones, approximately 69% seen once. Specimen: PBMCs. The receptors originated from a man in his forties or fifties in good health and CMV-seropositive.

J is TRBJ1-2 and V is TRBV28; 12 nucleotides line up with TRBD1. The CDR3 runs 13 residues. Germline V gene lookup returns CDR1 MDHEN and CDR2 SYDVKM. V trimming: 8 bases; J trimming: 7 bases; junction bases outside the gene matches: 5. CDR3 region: CASSGQGAGGYTF. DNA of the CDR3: TGTGCCAGCTCGGGACAGGGGGCTGGTGGCTACACCTTC.

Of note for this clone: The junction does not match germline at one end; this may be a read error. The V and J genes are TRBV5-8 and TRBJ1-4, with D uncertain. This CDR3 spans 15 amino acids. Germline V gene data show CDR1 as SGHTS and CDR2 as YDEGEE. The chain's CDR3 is CVSSDGRSEDEKLFF. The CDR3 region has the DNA TGTGTCAGCAGCGACGGTCGTTCGGAGGATGAAAAACTGTTTTTT.

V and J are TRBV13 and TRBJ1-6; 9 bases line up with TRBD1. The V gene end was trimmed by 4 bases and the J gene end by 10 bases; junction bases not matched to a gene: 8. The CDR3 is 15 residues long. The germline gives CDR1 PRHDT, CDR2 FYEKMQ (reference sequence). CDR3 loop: CASSYQTGGKSPLHF. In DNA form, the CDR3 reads TGTGCCAGCAGCTACCAGACAGGGGGAAAATCACCCCTCCACTTT.

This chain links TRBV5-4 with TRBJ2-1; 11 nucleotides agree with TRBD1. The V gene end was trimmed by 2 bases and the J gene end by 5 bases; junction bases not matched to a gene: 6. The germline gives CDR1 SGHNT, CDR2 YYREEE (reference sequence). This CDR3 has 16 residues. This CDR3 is CASSLGGTGGHNEQFF. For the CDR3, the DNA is TGTGCCAGCAGCTTAGGCGGGACAGGGGGTCACAATGAGCAGTTCTTC.

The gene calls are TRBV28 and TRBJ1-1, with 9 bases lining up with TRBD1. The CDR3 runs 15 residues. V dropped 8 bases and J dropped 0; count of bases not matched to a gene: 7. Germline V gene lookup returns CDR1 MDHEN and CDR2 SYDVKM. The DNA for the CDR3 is TGTGCCAGCCCACCGACAGGGGGATTGAACACTGAAGCTTTCTTT. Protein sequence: CASPPTGGLNTEAFF. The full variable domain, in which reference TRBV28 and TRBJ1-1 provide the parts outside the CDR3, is DVKVTQSSRYLVKRTGEKVFLECVQDMDHENMFWYRQDPGLGLRLIYFSYDVKMKEKGDIPEGYSVSREKKERFSLILESASTNQTSMYLCASPPTGGLNTEAFFGQGTRLTVV.

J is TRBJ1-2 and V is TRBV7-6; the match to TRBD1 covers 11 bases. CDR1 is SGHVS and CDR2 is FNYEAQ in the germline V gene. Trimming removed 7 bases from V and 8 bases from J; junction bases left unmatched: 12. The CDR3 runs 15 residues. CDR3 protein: CASNLGAGTGGGYTF. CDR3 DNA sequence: TGTGCCAGCAACCTAGGAGCTGGGACAGGGGGGGGCTACACCTTC.

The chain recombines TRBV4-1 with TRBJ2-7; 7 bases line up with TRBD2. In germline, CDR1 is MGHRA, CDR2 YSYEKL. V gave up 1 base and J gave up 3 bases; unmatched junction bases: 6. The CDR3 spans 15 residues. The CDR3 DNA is TGCGCCAGCAGCCAAGGGGAGGGCCGTCTCTACGAGCAGTACTTC. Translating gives CASSQGEGRLYEQYF.

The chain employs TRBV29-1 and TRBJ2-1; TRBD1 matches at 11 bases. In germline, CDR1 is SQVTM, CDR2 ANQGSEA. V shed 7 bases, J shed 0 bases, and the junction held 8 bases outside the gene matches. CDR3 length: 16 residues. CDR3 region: CSASPGTGGSYNEQFF. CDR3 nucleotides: TGCAGCGCCAGTCCCGGGACAGGGGGCTCCTACAATGAGCAGTTCTTC.

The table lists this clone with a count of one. CDR3 DNA sequence: TGCGCCAGCAGCTTGGAAGTAGTCGTCCCGGGTGAAGCTTTCTTT. Its translation is CASSLEVVVPGEAFF. The chain is built from TRBV5-1 and TRBJ1-1; D not certain. Per the germline V gene, CDR1 is SGHRS and CDR2 is YFSETQ. The CDR3 is 15 amino acids. V gave up 0 bases and J gave up 7 bases, with 16 bases separating them.

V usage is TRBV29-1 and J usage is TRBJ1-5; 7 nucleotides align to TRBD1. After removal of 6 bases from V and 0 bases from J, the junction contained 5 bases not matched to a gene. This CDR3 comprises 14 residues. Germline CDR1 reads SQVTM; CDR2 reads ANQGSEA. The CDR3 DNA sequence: TGCAGCGTGGAGGGGACAGATAGCAATCAGCCCCAGCATTTT. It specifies CSVEGTDSNQPQHF.

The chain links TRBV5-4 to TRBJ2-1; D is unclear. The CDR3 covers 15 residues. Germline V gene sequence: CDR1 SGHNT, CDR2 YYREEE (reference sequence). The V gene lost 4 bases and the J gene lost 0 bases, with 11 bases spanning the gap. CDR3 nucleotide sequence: TGTGCCAGCAGCCTTCAGTTCAGCTCCTACAATGAGCAGTTCTTC. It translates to CASSLQFSSYNEQFF.

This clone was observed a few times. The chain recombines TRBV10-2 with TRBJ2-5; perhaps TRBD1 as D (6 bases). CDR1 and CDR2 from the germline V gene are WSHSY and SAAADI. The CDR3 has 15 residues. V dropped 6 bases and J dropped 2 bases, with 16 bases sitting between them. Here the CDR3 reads CASRQGYLRQETQYF. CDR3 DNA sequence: TGCGCCAGCAGACAGGGCTACTTGAGGCAAGAGACCCAGTACTTC.

CDR3 in amino acids: CASSRFRDRGHEQYF. In DNA, the CDR3 is TGTGCCAGCAGCCGTTTCCGGGACAGGGGCCACGAGCAGTACTTC. V gene TRBV11-2 combines with J gene TRBJ2-7, with 10 bases aligning to TRBD1. CDR1 SGHAT and CDR2 FQNNGV come from the germline V gene. This CDR3 comprises 15 residues. The V and J ends lost 5 bases and 5 bases, in that order; junction bases with no gene match: 9. The complete variable domain, with remaining parts taken from reference TRBV11-2 and TRBJ2-7, reads EAGVAQSPRYKIIEKRQSVAFWCNPISGHATLYWYQQILGQGPKLLIQFQNNGVVDDSQLPKDRFSAERLKGVDSTLKIQPAKLEDSAVYLCASSRFRDRGHEQYFGPGTRLTVT.